This T cell receptor beta chain derives from a study of breast tumors, draining lymph nodes, adjacent tissues. Samples came from axillary lymph nodes draining the breast cancer. General observations from the study: Compared with lymph nodes, tumors were less diverse; compared with nontumor tissue, more. Tumor T cell lymph node origin was a supported hypothesis, not proven.

TCRdb re-analysed the multiplex PCR reads in MiXCR, keeping a single row per CDR3 protein. The data show about 230,000 distinct CDR3 sequences, approximately 30% seen once. The trim removed 7 bases at V and 0 bases at J, leaving 3 bases unmatched. This CDR3 has 15 amino acids. CDR1 and CDR2 from the germline V gene are MNHNS and SASEGT. In its sample, this clonotype was seen a few times. Its target is not known. The TCR originated in a female donor with breast cancer. Some clones in this sample may be carry-over from other donors' samples. Sequencing used axillary lymph node tissue. The chain combines TRBV6-1 with TRBJ2-1; 10 bases map to TRBD2. The CDR3 reads CASIASGSSYNEQFF. In DNA form, the CDR3 reads TGTGCCAGCATAGCTAGCGGGAGCTCCTACAATGAGCAGTTCTTC.